This T cell receptor beta chain comes out of a study of T-cell reconstitution after alpha-beta-depleted transplantation in children (dated by TCRdb to 2015 to 2016). Concerning the study at large: T-cell immune reconstitution after TCRalphabeta/CD19-depleted allogeneic hematopoietic cell transplantation in children was quantitatively tracked in the study by means of TCR repertoire profiling.

From V the trimming removes 1 base and from J it removes 1 base, while the gene matches leave 11 bases of the junction unaccounted for. CDR1 SGHRS and CDR2 YFSETQ were looked up in the germline V gene. Its CDR3 holds 20 amino acids, cysteine through phenylalanine. Only CDR3 DNA remains: 60 bases, in frame from the first base. A remark on this clonotype: The target of this receptor is not known. The record has no base qualities; no much larger clone is one base away.

Libraries were made using PCR. The instrument given in TCRdb is Illumina HiSeq 2500. Molecular barcoding was employed in the preparation of TCR libraries, with unique molecular identifiers being used to normalize TCRbeta repertoire quantification. TCRdb's own reprocessing of the public reads used fastp at Q25 and MiXCR and kept productive beta chains. One record per CDR3 amino acid sequence lists the most common genes and DNA. Present in this sample are fewer than 550,000 distinct CDR3 sequences, about a sixth of which were seen just once. 29% of the sample is held by the ten biggest clonotypes. According to the study, the label for this sample's treatment or condition signals: allogeneic hematopoietic cell transplantation with graft depleted of TCRalphabeta T cells and CD19 B cells. Transplant recipients were children who received TCRalphabeta/CD19-depleted allogeneic hematopoietic cell grafts. What the authors observed across the whole study: Hyperexpanded clone frequencies declined over subsequent months; after one year, T-cell counts and TCRbeta diversity were mostly attributed to newly produced T cells. The apparently early recovery of alphabetaT-cell counts about two months after transplant reportedly depended on only several hundred rapidly expanded clones that came from non-depleted graft cells. The high TCRbeta diversity at day 60 in some patients was ascribed to recipient T cells and intrathymic progenitors that had survived conditioning.

This chain is built from TRBV5-1 and TRBJ2-2; 12 bases in the middle match TRBD1. This specimen was PBMCs, mostly from graft donor cells, taken 360 days after TCRalphabeta/CD19-depleted stem cell transplant. The clonotype was recovered from a boy under two years old who had a stem cell transplant for Wiskott-Aldrich syndrome, so the T cells may come from the graft donor. The CDR3 region: CASSLRGTGGPFGNTGELFF. Read as DNA, the sequence is TGCGCCAGCAGCTTGCGTGGGACAGGGGGCCCATTTGGGAACACCGGGGAGCTGTTTTTT. Supplemented by the reference TRBV5-1 and TRBJ2-2 proteins around the CDR3, the complete variable domain is KAGVTQTPRYLIKTRGQQVTLSCSPISGHRSVSWYQQTPGQGLQFLFEYFSETQRNKGNFPGRFSGRQFSNSRSEMNVSTLELGDSALYLCASSLRGTGGPFGNTGELFFGEGSRLTVL.